The source of this T cell receptor beta chain is a study of shared clonotypes between healthy human individuals. None of the donors, who were healthy HIV-negative adults, had recently had acute infections or vaccinations. Once extracted for a subset, genomic DNA was divided evenly among several immunoSEQ plates. Sequencing used immunoSEQ multiplex PCR; TCRdb keeps in-frame clones, though not all of them. The data contain millions of clones, over 85% of them singletons. The V and J ends lost 11 bases and 0 bases respectively, with 14 bases between them. Germline V gene data show CDR1 as SNHLY and CDR2 as FYNNEI. The CDR3 consists of 14 residues.

The sequenced sample consisted of naive CD4+ T cells sorted from blood. The subset is: CD45RA+ positively selected. This clonotype was sampled from a man in his late teens or twenties in good health. The chain joins TRBV2 to TRBJ1-5; tentatively, D is TRBD1 (5 bases). Here the CDR3 DNA reads TGTGCCCGCGGGGGACGGGATAGCAATCAGCCCCAGCATTTT. Translated, it gives CARGGRDSNQPQHF. Full variable domain (rest looked up from reference TRBV2 and TRBJ1-5): EPEVTQTPSHQVTQMGQEVILRCVPISNHLYFYWYRQILGQKVEFLVSFYNNEISEKSEIFDDQFSVERPDGSNFTLKIRSTKLEDSAMYFCARGGRDSNQPQHFGDGTRLSIL.